This entry concerns a single T cell receptor (beta chain). The target antigen is unknown. This entry belongs to a study of response to subunit inactivated influenza vaccine. Study-level points and caveats: Each seasonal influenza vaccination recruits few new T cells, the authors suggested.

MiXCR, run by TCRdb on the RT-PCR reads, gives a single entry per CDR3 protein. The sample includes about 300,000 distinct CDR3 sequences, approximately 20% of them seen just once. This TCR came from a man between 50 and 69 years old who received an inactivated influenza vaccine. The source was PBMCs from blood, collected 21 months after vaccination.

CDR3 DNA: TGTGCCAGCAGTCCGACAGTCCCTTACCCCTACGAGCAGTACTTC. This translates into CASSPTVPYPYEQYF. The chain is built from TRBV12-3 or TRBV12-4 and TRBJ2-7; possible D gene TRBD1, 5 bases. Trimming took 5 bases from V and 2 from J, leaving 16 bases between them. The CDR3 loop spans 15 amino acids.